Listed below are T cell receptor beta chains from one sample, sequenced in a study of blood T cell repertoires in COVID-19. The assay was immunoSEQ multiplex PCR, and TCRdb's table has in-frame clones only and misses some. The table lists tens of thousands of clones, almost 90% of them singletons. The sequenced sample consisted of peripheral blood. The receptors were gathered from a woman in her 50s with active or convalescent COVID-19. The CDR3 runs from the conserved cysteine through the conserved F or W. D genes are given only for firm matches. Clone size is stated in some rows and not others, as once, few, many or a class when expanded.

V: TRBV6-4; D: TRBD1; J: TRBJ1-5; size: .; DNA: TGTGCCAGCAGTGACGGGACAGGTTATAGCAATCAGCCCCAGCATTTT; CDR3: CASSDGTGYSNQPQHF
V: TRBV28; D: .; J: TRBJ1-5; size: .; DNA: TGTGCCAGCAGTTTTAGCCTGAGCAATCAGCCCCAGCATTTT; CDR3: CASSFSLSNQPQHF
V: TRBV15; D: .; J: TRBJ1-5; size: .; DNA: TGTGCCACCAGCAGAGAGGCGTCGGGGATTCAGCCCCAGCATTTT; CDR3: CATSREASGIQPQHF
V: TRBV6-1; D: .; J: TRBJ1-2; size: .; DNA: TGTGCCAGCAGTGAAGTTGCCAGGGTGGGTGGCTACACCTTC; CDR3: CASSEVARVGGYTF
V: TRBV15; D: TRBD2; J: TRBJ2-7; size: .; DNA: TGTGCCACCAGCAGACCCGCGGGCGGGAGGGGATACGAGCAGTACTTC; CDR3: CATSRPAGGRGYEQYF
V: TRBV5-4; D: .; J: TRBJ2-3; size: .; DNA: TGTGCCAGCAGCTTTGCCGGGAGTACCACAGATACGCAGTATTTT; CDR3: CASSFAGSTTDTQYF
V: TRBV10-3; D: .; J: TRBJ2-2; size: .; DNA: TGTGCCATGGCCGAGGGGGAAAGGGGGGAGCTGTTTTTT; CDR3: CAMAEGERGELFF
V: TRBV25-1; D: .; J: TRBJ2-1; size: .; DNA: TGTGCCAGCAGTGAATGGTGGGAGCCCCCATACAATGAGCAGTTCTTC; CDR3: CASSEWWEPPYNEQFF
V: TRBV5-1; D: .; J: TRBJ2-3; size: .; DNA: TGCGCCAGCAGGGCCGGGACTGTCACAGATACGCAGTATTTT; CDR3: CASRAGTVTDTQYF
V: TRBV14; D: .; J: TRBJ1-4; size: .; DNA: TGTGCCAGCAGCCAAGTCCAGAATGAAAAACTGTTTTTT; CDR3: CASSQVQNEKLFF
V: TRBV2; D: TRBD1; J: TRBJ1-2; size: .; DNA: TGTGCCAGCAGTGATGTGGGACAGCTTTATGGCTACACCTTC; CDR3: CASSDVGQLYGYTF
V: TRBV29-1; D: TRBD1; J: TRBJ2-7; size: once; DNA: TGCAGCGCTGACAGGGCCCAAACAAGCTCCTACGAGCAGTACTTC; CDR3: CSADRAQTSSYEQYF
V: TRBV2; D: TRBD2; J: TRBJ2-1; size: .; DNA: TGTGCCAGCAGTCAAGGACTAGCGGGAGTGGAATATGAGCAGTTCTTC; CDR3: CASSQGLAGVEYEQFF
V: TRBV7-9; D: .; J: TRBJ1-1; size: .; DNA: TGTGCCAGCAGCTTAGGTGGGGCAGGGTCTAACCCTGAAGCTTTCTTT; CDR3: CASSLGGAGSNPEAFF
V: TRBV11-2; D: .; J: TRBJ2-7; size: .; DNA: TGTGCCAGCAGCCCTACCCGCGGGACAGCCTACGAGCAGTACTTC; CDR3: CASSPTRGTAYEQYF
V: TRBV4-1; D: TRBD1; J: TRBJ1-1; size: .; DNA: TGCGCCAGCAGCTACCGACAGGGGACTGAAGCTTTCTTT; CDR3: CASSYRQGTEAFF
V: TRBV7-3; D: .; J: TRBJ1-1; size: .; DNA: TGTGCCAGCAGCCCTCCCCGGACAGCTCCGAACACTGAAGCTTTCTTT; CDR3: CASSPPRTAPNTEAFF
V: TRBV14; D: TRBD2; J: TRBJ2-7; size: .; DNA: TGTGCCAGCAGCCCCAGCGGGGTCTCCTACGAGCAGTACTTC; CDR3: CASSPSGVSYEQYF
V: TRBV27; D: TRBD1; J: TRBJ1-2; size: .; DNA: TGTGCCAGCAGTTTAAGCTACAGGGGGGAAAACTATGGCTACACCTTC; CDR3: CASSLSYRGENYGYTF
V: TRBV28; D: .; J: TRBJ1-1; size: .; DNA: TGTGCCAGCAGTTTACCTCCTGGACAGACGATGAACACTGAAGCTTTCTTT; CDR3: CASSLPPGQTMNTEAFF
V: TRBV10-1; D: TRBD1; J: TRBJ2-2; size: .; DNA: TGCGCCAGCAGTGAAGGACAGGGGAGCACCGGGGAGCTGTTTTTT; CDR3: CASSEGQGSTGELFF
V: TRBV19; D: .; J: TRBJ1-2; size: .; DNA: TGTGCCAGTAATATGGTAGGGAGGGTGCATGGCTACACCTTC; CDR3: CASNMVGRVHGYTF
V: TRBV6-6; D: TRBD1; J: TRBJ2-2; size: .; DNA: TGTGCCAGCAGTCACAGGGGAACCCCCAACACCGGGGAGCTGTTTTTT; CDR3: CASSHRGTPNTGELFF
V: TRBV5-1; D: TRBD2; J: TRBJ2-7; size: .; DNA: TGCGCCAGCAGTCGACGACTAGCGGGAGCTCAGCAGTACTTC; CDR3: CASSRRLAGAQQYF
V: TRBV14; D: .; J: TRBJ2-7; size: medium-sized; DNA: TGTGCCAGCAGCCAAGATCGGAGCTACGAGCAGTACTTC; CDR3: CASSQDRSYEQYF
V: TRBV30; D: TRBD1; J: TRBJ1-2; size: .; DNA: TGTGCCTGGAGTTCGGACAGGGGAAGAGATGGCTACACCTTC; CDR3: CAWSSDRGRDGYTF
V: TRBV7-6; D: .; J: TRBJ1-2; size: .; DNA: TGTGCCAGCAGCCCGGCGGGGGGAGGCTATGGCTACACCTTC; CDR3: CASSPAGGGYGYTF
V: TRBV2; D: TRBD1; J: TRBJ2-7; size: .; DNA: TGTGCCAGCAGTGAAGTGGCAGGGGGTCTACAGTACTTC; CDR3: CASSEVAGGLQYF
V: TRBV5-8; D: .; J: TRBJ2-1; size: .; DNA: TGTGCCAGCAGCTTGGGTTCAATCCTAGGGGAGTTCTTC; CDR3: CASSLGSILGEFF
V: TRBV15; D: TRBD2; J: TRBJ2-7; size: .; DNA: TGTGCCACCAGCAGAGGACTAGCGGGACTGAGAGACTCCTACGAGCAGTACTTC; CDR3: CATSRGLAGLRDSYEQYF
V: TRBV27; D: TRBD1; J: TRBJ2-7; size: .; DNA: TGTGCCAGCAGTTTATCGTTGGACAGGAGGTACGAGCAGTACTTC; CDR3: CASSLSLDRRYEQYF
V: TRBV12-5; D: TRBD1; J: TRBJ1-2; size: .; DNA: TGTGCTAGTGGTTTGGACCGACAGGGCTTCGATGGCTACACCTTC; CDR3: CASGLDRQGFDGYTF
V: TRBV18; D: .; J: TRBJ1-3; size: .; DNA: TGTGCCAGCTCACCACAGGGAGAAGGAAACACCATATATTTT; CDR3: CASSPQGEGNTIYF
V: TRBV30; D: .; J: TRBJ2-5; size: .; DNA: TGTGCCTGGAGTCTCCGGGGGGCGCAAGAGACCCAGTACTTC; CDR3: CAWSLRGAQETQYF
V: TRBV19; D: .; J: TRBJ1-2; size: .; DNA: TGTGCCAGTAGTATGGCGGGAGATGGCTACACCTTC; CDR3: CASSMAGDGYTF
V: TRBV5-1; D: TRBD2; J: TRBJ2-5; size: .; DNA: TGCGCCAGCCAAGCGATAGCGGGGCCCCGTGAGACCCAGTACTTC; CDR3: CASQAIAGPRETQYF
V: TRBV2; D: .; J: TRBJ1-3; size: few; DNA: TGTGCCAGCAGTGAGAGCGGTAGCTCTGGAAACACCATATATTTT; CDR3: CASSESGSSGNTIYF
V: TRBV12-5; D: .; J: TRBJ2-2; size: .; DNA: TGTGCTAGTGGTTTGGTCCAGACACACACCGGGGAGCTGTTTTTT; CDR3: CASGLVQTHTGELFF
V: TRBV29-1; D: .; J: TRBJ2-2; size: .; DNA: TGCAGCGTTGAAGCAGGGAAGGGCACCGGGGAGCTGTTTTTT; CDR3: CSVEAGKGTGELFF
V: TRBV6-5; D: TRBD1; J: TRBJ1-6; size: .; DNA: TGTGCCAGCAGTACCGGACAGGGGAATTCACCCCTCCACTTT; CDR3: CASSTGQGNSPLHF
V: TRBV5-8; D: .; J: TRBJ1-1; size: .; DNA: TGTGCCAGCAGCCACGAGGTGAAGACTGAAGCTTTCTTT; CDR3: CASSHEVKTEAFF
V: TRBV15; D: .; J: TRBJ2-5; size: .; DNA: TGTGCCACCTACAGGGTCGGAGAGACCCAGTACTTC; CDR3: CATYRVGETQYF
V: TRBV28; D: .; J: TRBJ1-6; size: .; DNA: TGTGCCAGCAGTTTGGCCCCGGGACAAAATAATTCACCCCTCCACTTT; CDR3: CASSLAPGQNNSPLHF
V: TRBV6-1; D: .; J: TRBJ1-5; size: .; DNA: TGTGCCAGCAGTGTTGGACGGCGGACTAATAGCAATCAGCCCCAGCATTTT; CDR3: CASSVGRRTNSNQPQHF
V: TRBV10-1; D: .; J: TRBJ2-3; size: .; DNA: TGCGCCAGCAGTGCCGCGCGGTCGTCGAATACGCAGTATTTT; CDR3: CASSAARSSNTQYF
V: TRBV5-4; D: .; J: TRBJ2-2; size: .; DNA: TGTGCCAGCAGCCCTCGACAGGCTAACACCGGGGAGCTGTTTTTT; CDR3: CASSPRQANTGELFF
V: TRBV28; D: TRBD2; J: TRBJ2-3; size: few; DNA: TGTGCCAGCAGTTGGGCTAGCGGGAGACGAAGCACAGATACGCAGTATTTT; CDR3: CASSWASGRRSTDTQYF
V: TRBV15; D: .; J: TRBJ2-1; size: .; DNA: TGTGCCACCAGCGAGAGGGGGAGTAGAGACTACAATGAGCAGTTCTTC; CDR3: CATSERGSRDYNEQFF
V: TRBV3-1/TRBV3-2; D: TRBD2; J: TRBJ2-1; size: .; DNA: TGTGCCAGCAACCAATACGGGAGGGCCGTCGGGGATGAGCAGTTCTTC; CDR3: CASNQYGRAVGDEQFF
V: TRBV5-5; D: TRBD2; J: TRBJ2-1; size: .; DNA: TGTGCCAGCAGCTTGTGGGCGGGAGGGTCCTACAATGAGCAGTTCTTC; CDR3: CASSLWAGGSYNEQFF
V: TRBV7-7; D: .; J: TRBJ2-1; size: .; DNA: TGTGCTAGCAGCTTAGAGGTTGGGGGGAGCTCCTACAATGAGCAGTTCTTC; CDR3: CASSLEVGGSSYNEQFF
V: TRBV4-1; D: .; J: TRBJ2-5; size: .; DNA: TGCGCCAGCAGCCAACTGACTGGCTCCTGGGAGACCCAGTACTTC; CDR3: CASSQLTGSWETQYF
V: TRBV9; D: .; J: TRBJ1-1; size: .; DNA: TGTGCCAGCAGCGCCGGGGACTCTGGGGCTTTCTTT; CDR3: CASSAGDSGAFF
V: TRBV2; D: .; J: TRBJ1-1; size: many; DNA: TGTGCCAGCAGCGAGGGACTGTGGGCGAATGAAGCTTTCTTT; CDR3: CASSEGLWANEAFF